This T cell receptor beta chain derives from a study of post-analysis software for immune sequencing data. On the study more broadly: Patients with relapsing-remitting, secondary progressive and progressive-relapsing multiple sclerosis courses were all represented. Study results and limitations: Controls had lower frequencies than patients of about 5 TRBV segments, which included TRBV5-6, TRBV5-1 and TRBV20-1. Multiple sclerosis was associated with a significant reduction in normalized Chao1 diversity relative to controls. F measure grouped same-batch samples tightly together.

Unique molecular identifiers had been added to the TCR beta cDNA libraries. Input of about 0.9 to 10 million T cells yielded some 500,000 cDNA molecules. TCRdb itself ran the PCR reads through MiXCR, one entry per CDR3 protein. The sample shows hundreds of thousands of distinct CDR3 sequences, 55% to 60% of them seen only once. This CDR3 spans 14 amino acids. The germline V gene has CDR1 SGHAT and CDR2 FQNNGV. V lost 0 bases and J 2 bases, leaving 8 bases between the germline ends. This clonotype was seen a single time. What it binds is not known. This TCR was sampled from a girl aged 2 to 10 with multiple sclerosis. The rearrangement joins TRBV11-2 to TRBJ2-7; D possibly corresponds to TRBD2 (6 bases). Sequences were obtained from blood. CDR3 sequence (DNA): TGTGCCAGCAGCTTAGAGCCGGGGGCCTACGAGCAGTACTTC. Protein sequence: CASSLEPGAYEQYF.